These 16 T cell receptor beta chains came from one sample sequenced in a study of T-cell reconstitution after alpha-beta-depleted transplantation in children. TCRbeta library preparation incorporated unique molecular identifiers. TCRdb called the PCR reads again in MiXCR, with one record for every CDR3 protein. The sample holds about 230,000 distinct CDR3 sequences, about 8.8% seen once. This specimen consisted of PBMCs from the stem cell graft donor, obtained from the stem cell graft. These TCRs come from a human donor who donated a stem cell graft to a child with SCID.

This clonotype was observed at least ten times. The V and J genes are TRBV24-1 and TRBJ1-5, with D maybe TRBD1 (5 bases). Germline CDR1 is KGHDR and CDR2 is SFDVKD. CDR3 length: 15 amino acids. V was shortened by 6 bases and J by 4 bases, with 15 bases between the two germline ends. The CDR3 loop is CATSQSGTFNQPQHF. CDR3 bases: TGTGCCACCAGTCAAAGTGGGACCTTTAATCAGCCCCAGCATTTT.

The V call is TRBV20-1, the J call TRBJ2-7; D is possibly TRBD2 (7 bases). CDR3 length: 14 residues. Trimming took 1 base from V and 5 from J, leaving 15 bases between them. Germline-derived CDR1 and CDR2 are DFQATT and SNEGSKA (reference sequence). The CDR3 DNA reads TGCAGTGCTAGAGTATGGACTAGGGGGGACGAGCAGTACTTC. It specifies CSARVWTRGDEQYF.

The chain is built from TRBV5-1 and TRBJ1-2; the D gene is possibly TRBD1 (5 bases). V lost 0 bases and J 6 bases, leaving 12 bases between the germline ends. CDR1 is SGHRS, CDR2 YFSETQ, per germline. The CDR3 sequence is 14 residues long. The CDR3 sequence: CASSLEHGGNGYTF. The CDR3 bases are TGCGCCAGCAGCTTGGAGCACGGGGGAAATGGCTACACCTTC.

This clonotype was recorded at least ten times. This chain connects TRBV12-3 or TRBV12-4 to TRBJ1-5, with D possibly being TRBD1 (5 bases). V shed 5 bases and J shed 0 bases, with 17 bases lying between them. CDR3 length: 17 amino acids. CDR3 in amino acids: CASSGGSGLYSNQPQHF. The DNA of the CDR3 is TGTGCCAGCAGTGGGGGGTCAGGCCTCTATAGCAATCAGCCCCAGCATTTT.

This clonotype has ten or more counts. The J gene is TRBJ1-2, the V gene TRBV7-9; perhaps TRBD1 as D (5 bases). The CDR3 has 11 residues. CDR1 and CDR2 from the germline V gene are SEHNR and FQNEAQ (reference sequence). V gave up 1 base and J gave up 13 bases, with 10 bases separating them. Here the CDR3 reads CASSLVGGATF. The CDR3 DNA sequence: TGTGCCAGCAGCTTAGTTGGGGGAGCCACCTTC.

The table lists this clonotype with many counts. V is TRBV6-2 or TRBV6-3 and J is TRBJ2-7; weak D call: TRBD1 (6 bases). Germline V gene sequence: CDR1 MNHEY, CDR2 SVGEGT. The V end lost 5 bases, the J end lost 1 base, and 18 bases lay between the germline ends. The CDR3 has 16 amino acids. CDR3 amino acids: CASSAMMVDSSYEQYF. CDR3 nucleotides: TGTGCCAGCAGTGCAATGATGGTGGACAGTTCCTACGAGCAGTACTTC.

The table lists this clonotype with many counts. This chain connects TRBV7-2 to TRBJ1-4; D gene unclear. V dropped 5 bases and J dropped 8 bases, with 18 bases sitting between them. The CDR3 is 15 amino acids. Looked up from germline, CDR1 is SGHTA and CDR2 is FQGNSA. CDR3 region: CASSQKGWEKEKLFF. The DNA for the CDR3 is TGTGCCAGCAGCCAAAAAGGGTGGGAGAAGGAAAAACTGTTTTTT.

This clonotype was seen many times. The CDR3 DNA is TGCGCCAGCGGGGGACAGGGAATTTCTAACTATGGCTACACCTTC. This translates into CASGGQGISNYGYTF. The chain is built from TRBV5-1 and TRBJ1-2, with 9 bases aligning to TRBD1. CDR3 size: 15 residues. Per the germline V gene, CDR1 is SGHRS and CDR2 is YFSETQ. Trimming at V came to 7 bases and at J to 0 bases, leaving 7 bases not matched to a gene.

This clonotype was picked up many times. This chain connects TRBV2 to TRBJ1-5; D might be TRBD1 (5 bases). The germline V gene encodes CDR1 SNHLY and CDR2 FYNNEI. Trimming shortened V by 8 bases and J by 7 bases, and 6 bases separated the two germline ends. The CDR3 length is 10 residues. In DNA form, the CDR3 reads TGTGCCAGCGGACACCAGCCCCAGCATTTT. This codes for CASGHQPQHF.

This clonotype was detected ten times or more. The rearrangement uses TRBV15 and TRBJ2-3; tentative D call: TRBD1 (6 bases). The V end was cut by 0 bases, the J end by 4 bases, with 14 bases between. Germline V gives CDR1 LNHNV, CDR2 YYDKDF (reference sequence). This CDR3 is 16 amino acids long. As DNA, the CDR3 is TGTGCCACCAGCAGAGATCTGGGGTCAGGGGCAGATACGCAGTATTTT. This sequence encodes CATSRDLGSGADTQYF.

This clonotype was detected many times. The rearrangement joins TRBV12-3 or TRBV12-4 to TRBJ2-3, with TRBD2 as a possible D gene (6 bases). V was trimmed by 6 bases and J by 2 bases, leaving 9 bases between them. This CDR3 is built from 13 residues. Written as DNA, the CDR3 is TGTGCCAGCAGACTAGCTGCCACAGATACGCAGTATTTT. This sequence encodes CASRLAATDTQYF.

At least ten counts were recorded for this clonotype. This chain's CDR3 is CASSLVPGNIDIQYF. As DNA, the CDR3 is TGTGCCAGCAGCTTAGTTCCAGGGAATATTGACATTCAGTACTTC. The gene calls are TRBV7-2 and TRBJ2-4; perhaps TRBD1 as D (5 bases). The CDR3 totals 15 residues. V was cut by 1 base and J by 8 bases, with 15 bases left in between. CDR1 is SGHTA and CDR2 is FQGNSA in the germline V gene. Full variable domain (missing parts from reference TRBV7-2 and TRBJ2-4): GAGVSQSPSNKVTEKGKDVELRCDPISGHTALYWYRQSLGQGLEFLIYFQGNSAPDKSGLPSDRFSAERTGGSVSTLTIQRTQQEDSAVYLCASSLVPGNIDIQYFGAGTRLSVL.

The sample holds many counts of this clonotype. The V gene is TRBV18, the J gene TRBJ2-1; TRBD1 aligns across 9 bases. The CDR3 sequence is 16 residues long. Trimming cost V 4 bases and J 6 bases; bases outside gene matches: 10. Per the germline V gene, CDR1 is KGHSH and CDR2 is LQKENI. CDR3 nucleotides: TGTGCCAGCTCACTCGCCGTCCCGGGACAGGGCAATGAGCAGTTCTTC. Its translation is CASSLAVPGQGNEQFF.

The table lists this clonotype with many counts. The genes are TRBV4-1 and TRBJ2-7; no clear D. Germline V gives CDR1 MGHRA, CDR2 YSYEKL. The V gene lost 1 base and the J gene lost 1 base, with 14 bases spanning the gap. CDR3 size: 16 residues. CDR3: CASSQGYFDPSYEQYF. For the CDR3, the DNA is TGCGCCAGCAGCCAAGGATACTTCGACCCGTCCTACGAGCAGTACTTC.

The genes are TRBV5-1 and TRBJ2-4; unclear D gene. V shed 2 bases and J shed 6 bases, with 9 bases lying between them. This CDR3 is 13 amino acids long. Germline CDR1 reads SGHRS; CDR2 reads YFSETQ. The CDR3 DNA follows: TGCGCCAGCAGCTTTGGCACGATAAACATTCAGTACTTC. This sequence encodes CASSFGTINIQYF.

This clonotype was recorded at least ten times. This chain uses TRBV20-1 with TRBJ1-2; D might be TRBD1 (6 bases). Per the germline V gene, CDR1 is DFQATT and CDR2 is SNEGSKA (reference sequence). The CDR3 length is 14 residues. The germline V and J ends were trimmed by 0 bases and 6 bases, with 14 bases remaining between them. CDR3 sequence: CSARDYRDVNGYTF. CDR3 bases: TGCAGTGCTAGAGATTACAGGGATGTTAATGGCTACACCTTC.